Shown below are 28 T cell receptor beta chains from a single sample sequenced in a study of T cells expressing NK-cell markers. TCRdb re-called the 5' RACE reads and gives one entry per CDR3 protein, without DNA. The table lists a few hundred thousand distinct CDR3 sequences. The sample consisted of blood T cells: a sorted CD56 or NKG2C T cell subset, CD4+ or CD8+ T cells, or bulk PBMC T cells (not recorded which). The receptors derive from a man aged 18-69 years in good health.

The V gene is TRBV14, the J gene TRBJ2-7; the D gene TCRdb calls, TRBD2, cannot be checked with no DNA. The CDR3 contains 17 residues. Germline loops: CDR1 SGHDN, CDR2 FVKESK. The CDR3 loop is CASSQDAAGIPPYEQYF.

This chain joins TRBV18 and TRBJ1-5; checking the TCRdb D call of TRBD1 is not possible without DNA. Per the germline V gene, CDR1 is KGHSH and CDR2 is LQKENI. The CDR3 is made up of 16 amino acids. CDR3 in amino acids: CASSPGQGLYNQPQHF. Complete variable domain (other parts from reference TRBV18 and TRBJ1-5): NAGVMQNPRHLVRRRGQEARLRCSPMKGHSHVYWYRQLPEEGLKFMVYLQKENIIDESGMPKERFSAEFPKEGPSILRIQQVVRGDSAAYFCASSPGQGLYNQPQHFGDGTRLSIL.

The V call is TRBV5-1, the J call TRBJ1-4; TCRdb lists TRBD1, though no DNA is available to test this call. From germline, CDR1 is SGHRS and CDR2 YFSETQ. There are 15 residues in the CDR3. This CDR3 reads CASSLWAGADEKLFF.

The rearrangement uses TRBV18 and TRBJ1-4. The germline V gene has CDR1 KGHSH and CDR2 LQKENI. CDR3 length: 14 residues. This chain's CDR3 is CASSPGSSDEKLFF.

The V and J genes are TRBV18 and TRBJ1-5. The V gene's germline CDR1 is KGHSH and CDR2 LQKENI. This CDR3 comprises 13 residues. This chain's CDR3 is CASSEGNDQPQHF.

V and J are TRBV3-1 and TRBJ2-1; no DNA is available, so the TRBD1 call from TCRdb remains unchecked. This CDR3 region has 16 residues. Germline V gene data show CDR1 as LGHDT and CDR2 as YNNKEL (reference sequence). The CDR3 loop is CASSQAAGGPYNEQFF.

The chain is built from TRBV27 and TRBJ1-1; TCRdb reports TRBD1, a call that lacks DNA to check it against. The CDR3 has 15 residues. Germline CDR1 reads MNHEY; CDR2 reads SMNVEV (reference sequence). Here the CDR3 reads CASSSKRTVNTEAFF.

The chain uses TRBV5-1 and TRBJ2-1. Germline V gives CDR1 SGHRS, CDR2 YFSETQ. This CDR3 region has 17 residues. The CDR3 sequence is CASSSVAVTLSYNEQFF.

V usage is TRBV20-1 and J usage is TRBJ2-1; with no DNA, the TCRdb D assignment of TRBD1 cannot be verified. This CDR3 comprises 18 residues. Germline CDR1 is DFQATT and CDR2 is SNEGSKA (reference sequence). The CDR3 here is CSARDPKKGRGSYNEQFF.

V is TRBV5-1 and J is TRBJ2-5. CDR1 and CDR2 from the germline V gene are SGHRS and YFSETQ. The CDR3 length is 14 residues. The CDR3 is CASSREIHGETQYF.

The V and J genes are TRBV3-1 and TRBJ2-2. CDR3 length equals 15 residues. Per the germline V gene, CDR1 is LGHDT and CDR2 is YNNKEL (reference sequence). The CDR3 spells CASSVLTSTGELFFF.

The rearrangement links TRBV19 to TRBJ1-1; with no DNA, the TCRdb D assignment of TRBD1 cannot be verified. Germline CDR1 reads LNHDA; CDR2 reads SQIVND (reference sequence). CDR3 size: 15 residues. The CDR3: CASSSRTVMNTEAFF.

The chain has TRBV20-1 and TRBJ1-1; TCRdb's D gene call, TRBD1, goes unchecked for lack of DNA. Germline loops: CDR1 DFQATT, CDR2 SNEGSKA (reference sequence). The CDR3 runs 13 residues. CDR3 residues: CSARSTRQPGAFF.

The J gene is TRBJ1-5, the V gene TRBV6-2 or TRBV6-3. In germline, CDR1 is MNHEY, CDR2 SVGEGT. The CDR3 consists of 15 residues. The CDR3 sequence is CASSSNGPGNQPQHF.

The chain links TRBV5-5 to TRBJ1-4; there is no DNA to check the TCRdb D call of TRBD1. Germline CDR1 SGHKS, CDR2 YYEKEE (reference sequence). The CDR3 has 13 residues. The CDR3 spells CASSHPGNEKLFF.

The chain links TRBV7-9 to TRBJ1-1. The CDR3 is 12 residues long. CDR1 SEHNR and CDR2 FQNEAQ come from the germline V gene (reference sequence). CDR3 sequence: CASSLSEGRAFF.

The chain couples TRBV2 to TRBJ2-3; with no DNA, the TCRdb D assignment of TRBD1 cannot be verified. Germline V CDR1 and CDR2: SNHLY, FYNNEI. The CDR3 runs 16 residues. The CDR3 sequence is CASSDPTGESTDTQYF.

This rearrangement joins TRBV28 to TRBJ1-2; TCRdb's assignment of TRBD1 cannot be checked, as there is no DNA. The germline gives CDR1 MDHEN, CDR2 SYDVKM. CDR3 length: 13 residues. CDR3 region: CASSYRASYGYTF.

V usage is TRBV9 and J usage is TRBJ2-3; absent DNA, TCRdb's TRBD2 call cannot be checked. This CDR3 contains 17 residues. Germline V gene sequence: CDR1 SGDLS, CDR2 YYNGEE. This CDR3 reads CASSAFKGQANTDTQYF.

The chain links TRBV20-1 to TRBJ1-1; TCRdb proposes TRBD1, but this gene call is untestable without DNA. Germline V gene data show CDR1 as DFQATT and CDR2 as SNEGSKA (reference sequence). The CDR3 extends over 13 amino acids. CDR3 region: CSASSRVQGEAFF.

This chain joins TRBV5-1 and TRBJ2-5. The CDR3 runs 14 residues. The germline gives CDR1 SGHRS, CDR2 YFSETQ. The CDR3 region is CASKKRADQETQYF. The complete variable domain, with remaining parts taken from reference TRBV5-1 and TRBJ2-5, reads KAGVTQTPRYLIKTRGQQVTLSCSPISGHRSVSWYQQTPGQGLQFLFEYFSETQRNKGNFPGRFSGRQFSNSRSEMNVSTLELGDSALYLCASKKRADQETQYFGPGTRLLVL.

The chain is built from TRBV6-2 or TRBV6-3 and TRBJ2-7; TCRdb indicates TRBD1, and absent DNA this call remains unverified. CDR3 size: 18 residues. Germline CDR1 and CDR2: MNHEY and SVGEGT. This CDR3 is CASSPRTAYALSSYEQYF.

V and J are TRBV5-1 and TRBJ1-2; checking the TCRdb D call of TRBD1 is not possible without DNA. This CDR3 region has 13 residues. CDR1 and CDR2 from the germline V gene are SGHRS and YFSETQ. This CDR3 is CASSQDRDYGYTF.

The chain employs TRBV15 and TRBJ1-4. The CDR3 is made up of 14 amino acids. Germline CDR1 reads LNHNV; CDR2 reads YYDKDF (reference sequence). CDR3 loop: CATSRTALNEKLFF.

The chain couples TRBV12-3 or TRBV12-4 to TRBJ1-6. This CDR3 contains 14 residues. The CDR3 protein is CASSQGRLTSPLHF.

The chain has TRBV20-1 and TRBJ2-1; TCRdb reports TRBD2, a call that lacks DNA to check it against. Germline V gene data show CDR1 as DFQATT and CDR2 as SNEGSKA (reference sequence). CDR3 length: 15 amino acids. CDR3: CSATKTSGGSNEQFF.

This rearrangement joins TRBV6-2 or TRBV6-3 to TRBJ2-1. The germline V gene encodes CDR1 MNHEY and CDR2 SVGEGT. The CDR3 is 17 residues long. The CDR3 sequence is CASSPIVLRGSYNEQFF.

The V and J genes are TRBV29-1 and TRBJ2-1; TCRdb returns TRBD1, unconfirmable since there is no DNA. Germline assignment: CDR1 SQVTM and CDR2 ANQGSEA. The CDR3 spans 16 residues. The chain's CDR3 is CSVEPMTGGGHNEQFF.